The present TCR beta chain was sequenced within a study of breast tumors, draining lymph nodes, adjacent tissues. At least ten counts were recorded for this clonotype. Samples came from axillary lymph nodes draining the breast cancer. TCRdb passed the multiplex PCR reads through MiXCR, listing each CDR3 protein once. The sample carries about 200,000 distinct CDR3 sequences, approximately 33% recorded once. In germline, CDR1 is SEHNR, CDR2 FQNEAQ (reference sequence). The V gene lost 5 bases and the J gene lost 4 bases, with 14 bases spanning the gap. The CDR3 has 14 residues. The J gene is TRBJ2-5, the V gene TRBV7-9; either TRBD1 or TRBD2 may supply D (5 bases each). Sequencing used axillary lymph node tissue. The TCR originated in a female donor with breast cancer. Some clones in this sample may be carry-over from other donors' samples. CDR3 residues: CASSGDRGVETQYF. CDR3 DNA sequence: TGTGCCAGCAGCGGCGACCGGGGCGTAGAGACCCAGTACTTC.